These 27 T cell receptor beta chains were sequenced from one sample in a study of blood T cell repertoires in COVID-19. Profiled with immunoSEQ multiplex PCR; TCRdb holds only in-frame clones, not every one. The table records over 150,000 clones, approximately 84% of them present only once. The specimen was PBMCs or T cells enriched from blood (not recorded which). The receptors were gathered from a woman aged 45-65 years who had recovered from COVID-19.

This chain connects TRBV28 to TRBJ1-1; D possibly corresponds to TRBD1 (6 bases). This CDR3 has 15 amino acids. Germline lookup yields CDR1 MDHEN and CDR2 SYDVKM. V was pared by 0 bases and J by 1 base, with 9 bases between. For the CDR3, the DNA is TGTGCCAGCAGTTTATGGGGCAGGGGGAACACTGAAGCTTTCTTT. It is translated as CASSLWGRGNTEAFF.

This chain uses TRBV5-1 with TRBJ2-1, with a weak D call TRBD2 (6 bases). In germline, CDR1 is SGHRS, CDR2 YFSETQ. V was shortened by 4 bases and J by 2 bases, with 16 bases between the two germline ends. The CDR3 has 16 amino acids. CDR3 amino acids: CASSPRPGVTYNEQFF. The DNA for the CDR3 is TGCGCCAGCAGCCCGAGGCCGGGGGTGACCTACAATGAGCAGTTCTTC.

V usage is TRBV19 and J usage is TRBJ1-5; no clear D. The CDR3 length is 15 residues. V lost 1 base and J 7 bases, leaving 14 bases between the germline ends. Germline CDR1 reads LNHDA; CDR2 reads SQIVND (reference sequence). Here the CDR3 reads CASSIVGTGEQPQHF. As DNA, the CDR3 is TGTGCCAGTAGTATAGTGGGCACCGGGGAACAGCCCCAGCATTTT.

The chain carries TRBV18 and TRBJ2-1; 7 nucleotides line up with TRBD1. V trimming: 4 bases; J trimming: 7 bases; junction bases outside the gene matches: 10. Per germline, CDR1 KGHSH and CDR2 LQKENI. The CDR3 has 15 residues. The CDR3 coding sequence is TGTGCCAGCTCACTAATCGACAGGGTCGGGAATGAGCAGTTCTTC. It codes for CASSLIDRVGNEQFF. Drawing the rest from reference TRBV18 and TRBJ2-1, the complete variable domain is NAGVMQNPRHLVRRRGQEARLRCSPMKGHSHVYWYRQLPEEGLKFMVYLQKENIIDESGMPKERFSAEFPKEGPSILRIQQVVRGDSAAYFCASSLIDRVGNEQFFGPGTRLTVL.

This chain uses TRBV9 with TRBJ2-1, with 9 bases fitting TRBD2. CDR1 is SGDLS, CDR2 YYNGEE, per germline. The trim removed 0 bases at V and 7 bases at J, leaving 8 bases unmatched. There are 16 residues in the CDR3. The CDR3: CASSVGAGGGVNEQFF. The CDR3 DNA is TGTGCCAGCAGCGTAGGGGCGGGAGGGGGGGTGAATGAGCAGTTCTTC.

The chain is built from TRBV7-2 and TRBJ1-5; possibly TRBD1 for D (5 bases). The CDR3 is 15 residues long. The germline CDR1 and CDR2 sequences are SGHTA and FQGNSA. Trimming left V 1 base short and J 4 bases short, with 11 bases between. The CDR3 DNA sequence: TGTGCCAGCAGCTTAGATGGCCGGACAAATCAGCCCCAGCATTTT. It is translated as CASSLDGRTNQPQHF.

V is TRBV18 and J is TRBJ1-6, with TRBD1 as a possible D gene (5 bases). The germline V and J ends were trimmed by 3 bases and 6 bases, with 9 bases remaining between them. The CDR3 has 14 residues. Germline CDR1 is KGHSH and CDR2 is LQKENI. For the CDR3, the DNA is TGTGCCAGCTCACCCAGCGGGGCTAATTCACCCCTCCACTTT. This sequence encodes CASSPSGANSPLHF.

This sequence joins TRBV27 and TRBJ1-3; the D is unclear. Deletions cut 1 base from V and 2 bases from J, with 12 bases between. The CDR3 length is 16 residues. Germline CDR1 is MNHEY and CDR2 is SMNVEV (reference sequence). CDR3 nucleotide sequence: TGTGCCAGCAGTTTATTCGCCGGTGTGCCTGGAAACACCATATATTTT. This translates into CASSLFAGVPGNTIYF.

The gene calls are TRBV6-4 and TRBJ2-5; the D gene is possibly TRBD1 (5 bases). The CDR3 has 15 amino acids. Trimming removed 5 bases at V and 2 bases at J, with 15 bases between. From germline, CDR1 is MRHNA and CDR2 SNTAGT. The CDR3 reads CASSNPWTRQETQYF. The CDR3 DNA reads TGTGCCAGCAGTAACCCGTGGACAAGACAAGAGACCCAGTACTTC.

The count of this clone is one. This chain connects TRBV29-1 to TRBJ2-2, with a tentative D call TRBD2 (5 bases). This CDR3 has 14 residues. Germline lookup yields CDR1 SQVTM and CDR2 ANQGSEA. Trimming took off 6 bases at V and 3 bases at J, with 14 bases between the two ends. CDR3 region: CSVTGRTDTGELFF. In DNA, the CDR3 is TGCAGCGTGACGGGGAGAACCGACACCGGGGAGCTGTTTTTT.

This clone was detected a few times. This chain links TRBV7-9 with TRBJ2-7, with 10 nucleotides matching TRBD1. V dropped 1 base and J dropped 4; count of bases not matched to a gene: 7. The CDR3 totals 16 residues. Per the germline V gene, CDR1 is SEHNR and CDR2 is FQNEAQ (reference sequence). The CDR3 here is CASSLVLTGGSYEQYF. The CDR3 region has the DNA TGTGCCAGCAGCTTAGTTTTGACAGGGGGCTCTTACGAGCAGTACTTC.

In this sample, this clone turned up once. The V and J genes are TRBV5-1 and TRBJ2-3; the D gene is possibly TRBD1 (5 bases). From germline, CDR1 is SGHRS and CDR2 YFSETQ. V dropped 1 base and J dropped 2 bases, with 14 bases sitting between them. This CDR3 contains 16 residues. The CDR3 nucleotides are TGCGCCAGCAGCTTGAGGGGCAGTCATTTCACAGATACGCAGTATTTT. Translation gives CASSLRGSHFTDTQYF.

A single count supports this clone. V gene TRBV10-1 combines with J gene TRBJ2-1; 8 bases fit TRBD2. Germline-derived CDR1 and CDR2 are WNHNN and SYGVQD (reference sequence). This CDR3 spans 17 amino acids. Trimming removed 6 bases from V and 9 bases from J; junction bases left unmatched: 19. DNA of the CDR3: TGCGCCAGCAGCGTGGGCCGGGCGGGAGGTTTTTTTAGTGAGCAGTTCTTC. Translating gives CASSVGRAGGFFSEQFF.

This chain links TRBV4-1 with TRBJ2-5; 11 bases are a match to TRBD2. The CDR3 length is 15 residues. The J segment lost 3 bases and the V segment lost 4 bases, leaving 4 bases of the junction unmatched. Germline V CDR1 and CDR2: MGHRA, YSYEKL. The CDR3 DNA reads TGCGCCAGCAGCCCCCGACTAGCGGGAAAAGAGACCCAGTACTTC. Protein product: CASSPRLAGKETQYF.

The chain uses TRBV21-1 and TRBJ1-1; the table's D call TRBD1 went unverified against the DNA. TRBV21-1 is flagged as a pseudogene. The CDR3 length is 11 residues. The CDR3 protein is CASTKGGEAFF. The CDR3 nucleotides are TGTGCCAGCACTAAAGGGGGTGAAGCTTTCTTT.

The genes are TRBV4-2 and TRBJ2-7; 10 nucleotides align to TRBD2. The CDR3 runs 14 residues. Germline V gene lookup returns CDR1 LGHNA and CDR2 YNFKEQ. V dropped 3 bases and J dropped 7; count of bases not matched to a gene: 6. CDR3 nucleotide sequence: TGTGCCAGCAGCCAGGCGTGGACTAGCGGTGAGCAGTACTTC. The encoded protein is CASSQAWTSGEQYF.

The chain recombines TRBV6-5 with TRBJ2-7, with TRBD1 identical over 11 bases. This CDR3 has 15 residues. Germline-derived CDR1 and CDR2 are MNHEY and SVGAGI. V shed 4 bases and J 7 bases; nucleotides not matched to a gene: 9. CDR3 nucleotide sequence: TGTGCCAGCAGTTCTCAGGACAGGGGGCGAGGGGAGCAGTACTTC. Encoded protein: CASSSQDRGRGEQYF.

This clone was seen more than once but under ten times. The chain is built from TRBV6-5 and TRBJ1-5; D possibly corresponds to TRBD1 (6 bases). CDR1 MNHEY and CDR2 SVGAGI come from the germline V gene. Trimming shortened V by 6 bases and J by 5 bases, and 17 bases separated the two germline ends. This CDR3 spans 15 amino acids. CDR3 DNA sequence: TGTGCCAGCAGATTCGAGGGGGGGTCACATCAGCCCCAGCATTTT. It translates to CASRFEGGSHQPQHF.

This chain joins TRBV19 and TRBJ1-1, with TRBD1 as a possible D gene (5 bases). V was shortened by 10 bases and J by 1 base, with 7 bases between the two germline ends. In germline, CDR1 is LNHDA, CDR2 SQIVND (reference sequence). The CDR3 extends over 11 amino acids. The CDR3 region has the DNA TGTGCCACTACAGGGAACACTGAAGCTTTCTTT. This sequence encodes CATTGNTEAFF.

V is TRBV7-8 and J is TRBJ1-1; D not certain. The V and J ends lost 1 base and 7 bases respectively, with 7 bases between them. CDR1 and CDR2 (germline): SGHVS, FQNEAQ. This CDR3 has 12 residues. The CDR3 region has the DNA TGTGCCAGCAGCTTAGTATCCGGTGAAGCTTTCTTT. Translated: CASSLVSGEAFF.

The CDR3 DNA reads as TGTGCCAGCAGCGACGACAGGGGGTCCCAAGAGCAGTACTTC. Translated: CASSDDRGSQEQYF. V gene TRBV5-4 combines with J gene TRBJ2-7, with 9 bases fitting TRBD1. Trimming removed 4 bases from V and 7 bases from J; junction bases left unmatched: 9. Germline V CDR1 and CDR2: SGHNT, YYREEE (reference sequence). There are 14 residues in the CDR3. Filled out from reference TRBV5-4 and TRBJ2-7, the complete variable domain reads ETGVTQSPTHLIKTRGQQVTLRCSSQSGHNTVSWYQQALGQGPQFIFQYYREEENGRGNFPPRFSGLQFPNYSSELNVNALELDDSALYLCASSDDRGSQEQYFGPGTRLTVT.

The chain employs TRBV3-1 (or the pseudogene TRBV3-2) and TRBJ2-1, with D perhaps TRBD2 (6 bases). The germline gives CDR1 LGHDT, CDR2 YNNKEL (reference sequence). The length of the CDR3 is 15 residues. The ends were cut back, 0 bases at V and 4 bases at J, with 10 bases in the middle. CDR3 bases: TGTGCCAGCAGCCAAGAACTAGCACCTTACAATGAGCAGTTCTTC. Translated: CASSQELAPYNEQFF.

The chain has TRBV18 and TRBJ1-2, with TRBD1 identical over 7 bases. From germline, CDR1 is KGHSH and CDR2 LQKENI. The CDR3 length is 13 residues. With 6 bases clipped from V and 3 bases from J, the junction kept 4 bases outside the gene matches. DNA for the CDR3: TGTGCCAGCTCTCCTGACAGGGACTATGGCTACACCTTC. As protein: CASSPDRDYGYTF.

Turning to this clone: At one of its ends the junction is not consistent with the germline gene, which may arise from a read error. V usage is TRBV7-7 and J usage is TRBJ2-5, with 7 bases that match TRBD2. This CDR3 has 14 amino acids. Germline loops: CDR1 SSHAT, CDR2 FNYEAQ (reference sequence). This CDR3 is CASSLSGTGETQYF. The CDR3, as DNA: TGTGCTAGCAGCCTAAGCGGGACGGGTGAGACCCAGTACTTC.

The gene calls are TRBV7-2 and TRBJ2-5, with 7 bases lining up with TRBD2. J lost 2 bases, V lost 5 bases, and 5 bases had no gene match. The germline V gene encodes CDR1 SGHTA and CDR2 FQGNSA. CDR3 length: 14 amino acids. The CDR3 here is CASSRRGGQETQYF. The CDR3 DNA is TGTGCCAGCAGCCGCCGCGGGGGACAAGAGACCCAGTACTTC.

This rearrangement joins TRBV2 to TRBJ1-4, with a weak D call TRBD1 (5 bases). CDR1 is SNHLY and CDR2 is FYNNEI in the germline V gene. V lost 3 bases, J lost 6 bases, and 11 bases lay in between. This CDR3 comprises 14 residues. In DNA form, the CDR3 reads TGTGCCAGCAGTGAGGACAATCCCCATGAAAAACTGTTTTTT. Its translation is CASSEDNPHEKLFF.

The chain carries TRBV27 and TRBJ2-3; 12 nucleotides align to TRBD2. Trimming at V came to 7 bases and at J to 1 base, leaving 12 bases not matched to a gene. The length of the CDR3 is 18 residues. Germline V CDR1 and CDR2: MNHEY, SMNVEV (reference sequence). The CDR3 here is CASTWRLAGVYGTDTQYF. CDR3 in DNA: TGTGCCAGCACCTGGAGACTAGCGGGAGTATACGGCACAGATACGCAGTATTTT.